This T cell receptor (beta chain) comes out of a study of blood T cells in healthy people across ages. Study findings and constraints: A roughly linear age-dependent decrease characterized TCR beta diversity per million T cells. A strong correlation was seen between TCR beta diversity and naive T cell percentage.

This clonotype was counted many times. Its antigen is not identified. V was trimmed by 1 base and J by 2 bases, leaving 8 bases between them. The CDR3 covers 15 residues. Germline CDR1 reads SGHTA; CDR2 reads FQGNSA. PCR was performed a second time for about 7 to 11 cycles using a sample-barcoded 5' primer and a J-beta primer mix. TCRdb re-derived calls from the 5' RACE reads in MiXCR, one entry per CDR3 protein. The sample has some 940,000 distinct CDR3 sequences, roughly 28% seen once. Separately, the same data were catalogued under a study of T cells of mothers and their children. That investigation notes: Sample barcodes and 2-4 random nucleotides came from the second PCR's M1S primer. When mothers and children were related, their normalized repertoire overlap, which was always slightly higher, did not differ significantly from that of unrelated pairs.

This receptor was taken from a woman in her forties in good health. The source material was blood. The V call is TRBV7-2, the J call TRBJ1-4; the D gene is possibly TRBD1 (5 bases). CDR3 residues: CASSLEGWTNEKLFF. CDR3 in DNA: TGTGCCAGCAGCTTAGAGGGGTGGACTAATGAAAAACTGTTTTTT. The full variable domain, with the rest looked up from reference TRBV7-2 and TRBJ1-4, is GAGVSQSPSNKVTEKGKDVELRCDPISGHTALYWYRQSLGQGLEFLIYFQGNSAPDKSGLPSDRFSAERTGGSVSTLTIQRTQQEDSAVYLCASSLEGWTNEKLFFGSGTQLSVL.